One and the same sample provided the 6 T cell receptor beta chains below, sequenced in a study of identical twins (TCRdb year 2016). The method behind the library was 5' RACE. TCRdb names Illumina HiSeq 2000 as the instrument used. TCRdb itself trimmed the public reads at Q25 with fastp, ran MiXCR and retained productive beta chains. Each CDR3 protein appears once, grouped with its most common genes and DNA. The sample records 1.5 million to 2 million distinct CDR3 sequences, roughly a third of which are singletons. The leading ten clones occupy approximately 0.25% of the sample. Specimen: cord blood. All receptors come from a newborn girl in good health.

The chain uses TRBV20-1 and TRBJ2-1; 13 bases match TRBD2. The V gene end was trimmed by 3 bases and the J gene end by 5 bases; junction bases not matched to a gene: 4. Germline loops: CDR1 DFQATT, CDR2 SNEGSKA (reference sequence). This CDR3 has 15 residues. CDR3 nucleotides: TGCAGTGCTAGGTCCGGGACTAGCGGGGACAATGAGCAGTTCTTC. Its translation is CSARSGTSGDNEQFF.

In this sample, this clonotype turned up a few times. The V gene is TRBV25-1, the J gene TRBJ2-3, with 10 bases lining up with TRBD2. This CDR3 has 16 amino acids. CDR1 is MGHDK and CDR2 is SYGVNS in the germline V gene. Trimming took 1 base from V and 8 from J; bases not matched to a gene: 9. The CDR3 is CASSEFGLAGEGTQYF. In DNA, the CDR3 is TGTGCCAGCAGTGAATTCGGGCTAGCGGGAGAGGGTACGCAGTATTTT.

DNA for the CDR3: TGCGCCAGCAGCTTGGGGGTTGAGGGGAACACTGAAGCTTTCTTT. This sequence encodes CASSLGVEGNTEAFF. The chain has TRBV5-1 and TRBJ1-1, with D hard to call. Trimming took 0 bases from V and 1 from J, leaving 10 bases between them. Germline V gives CDR1 SGHRS, CDR2 YFSETQ. There are 15 residues in the CDR3.

Of note for this clonotype: The junction departs from the called germline gene at one end, perhaps through a read error. The chain is built from TRBV29-1 and TRBJ1-2, with a weak D call TRBD1 (5 bases). The germline CDR1 and CDR2 sequences are SQVTM and ANQGSEA. This CDR3 is 10 amino acids long. As DNA, the CDR3 is TGCAGCGGGACAAACTATGGCTTCACCTTC. Translating gives CSGTNYGFTF.

This clonotype has just a few counts. The chain recombines TRBV13 with TRBJ2-1, with D perhaps assigned TRBD1 or TRBD2 (5 bases each). The V and J ends lost 1 base and 8 bases respectively, with 12 bases between them. The length of the CDR3 is 14 residues. Germline CDR1 and CDR2: PRHDT and FYEKMQ (reference sequence). The CDR3 DNA follows: TGTGCCAGCAGCTTAGACTATCGGGGCTATGAGCAGTTCTTC. This gives the protein CASSLDYRGYEQFF.

The chain is built from TRBV3-1 and TRBJ1-6, with no clear D. The CDR3 runs to 15 residues. Germline V lookup: CDR1 LGHDT, CDR2 YNNKEL (reference sequence). V was clipped by 1 base and J by 5 bases, with 9 bases between them. The CDR3 here is CASSQVGRNNSPLHF. The CDR3 nucleotides read TGTGCCAGCAGCCAAGTAGGCAGGAATAATTCACCCCTCCACTTT.